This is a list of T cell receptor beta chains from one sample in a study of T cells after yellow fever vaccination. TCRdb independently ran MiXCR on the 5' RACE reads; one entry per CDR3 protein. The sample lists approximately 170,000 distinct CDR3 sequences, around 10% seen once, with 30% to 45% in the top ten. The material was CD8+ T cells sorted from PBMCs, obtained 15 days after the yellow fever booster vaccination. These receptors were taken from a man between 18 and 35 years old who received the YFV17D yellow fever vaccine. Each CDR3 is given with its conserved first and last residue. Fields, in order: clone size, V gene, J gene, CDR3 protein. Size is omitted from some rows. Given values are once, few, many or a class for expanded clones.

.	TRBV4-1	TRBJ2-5	CASSQEEQGRETQYF
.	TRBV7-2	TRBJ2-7	CASNLGTAAYEQYF
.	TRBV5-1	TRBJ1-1	CASSWTDSRTEAFF
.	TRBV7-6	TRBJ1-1	CASSPWDRGPEAFF
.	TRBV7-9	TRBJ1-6	CASSGRQGGNSPLHF
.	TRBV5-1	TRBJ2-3	CASSLFSGGSPDTQYF
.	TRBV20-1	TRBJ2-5	CSATVLRLAGGLETQYF
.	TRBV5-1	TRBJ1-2	CASSSSGGKAGYTF
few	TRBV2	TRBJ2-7	CASSGPDRYEQYF
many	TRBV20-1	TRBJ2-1	CSATPADNEQFF
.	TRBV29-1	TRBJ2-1	CSVEVRSRATNEQFF
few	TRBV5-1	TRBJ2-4	CASSYGQLAKNIQYF
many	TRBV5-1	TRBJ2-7	CASSGTSSYEQYF
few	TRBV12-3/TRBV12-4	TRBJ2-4	CATGTGGSKNIQYF
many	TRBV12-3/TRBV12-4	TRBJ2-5	CASSFDLKETQYF
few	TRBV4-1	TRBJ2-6	CASSPRGGAGANVLTF
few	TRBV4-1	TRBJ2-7	CASSQVLRTDKYF
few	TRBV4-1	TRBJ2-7	CASSHRQGFSYEQYF
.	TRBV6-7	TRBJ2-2	CASRTGSGELFF
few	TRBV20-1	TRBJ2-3	CSAARRGDDPDTQYF
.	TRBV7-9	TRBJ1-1	CASSLGGFFLGRESTEAFF
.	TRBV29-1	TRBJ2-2	CSVSDRAGAGELFF
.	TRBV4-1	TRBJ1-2	CASSVGTGNHYGYTF
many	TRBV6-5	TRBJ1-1	CASSYSTGWTEAFF
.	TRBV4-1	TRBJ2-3	CASSQPSGGGTDTQYF
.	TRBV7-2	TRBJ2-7	CASSFLGPNYEQYF
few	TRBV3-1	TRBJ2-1	CASSQETERGSYEQFF
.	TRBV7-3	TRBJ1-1	CASTRSFF
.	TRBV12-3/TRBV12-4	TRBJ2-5	CASSLAAGNQETQYF
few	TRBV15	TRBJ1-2	CATTSDTANYGYTF
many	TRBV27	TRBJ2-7	CASSSFYEQYF
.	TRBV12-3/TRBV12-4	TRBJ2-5	CASSTGVETQYF